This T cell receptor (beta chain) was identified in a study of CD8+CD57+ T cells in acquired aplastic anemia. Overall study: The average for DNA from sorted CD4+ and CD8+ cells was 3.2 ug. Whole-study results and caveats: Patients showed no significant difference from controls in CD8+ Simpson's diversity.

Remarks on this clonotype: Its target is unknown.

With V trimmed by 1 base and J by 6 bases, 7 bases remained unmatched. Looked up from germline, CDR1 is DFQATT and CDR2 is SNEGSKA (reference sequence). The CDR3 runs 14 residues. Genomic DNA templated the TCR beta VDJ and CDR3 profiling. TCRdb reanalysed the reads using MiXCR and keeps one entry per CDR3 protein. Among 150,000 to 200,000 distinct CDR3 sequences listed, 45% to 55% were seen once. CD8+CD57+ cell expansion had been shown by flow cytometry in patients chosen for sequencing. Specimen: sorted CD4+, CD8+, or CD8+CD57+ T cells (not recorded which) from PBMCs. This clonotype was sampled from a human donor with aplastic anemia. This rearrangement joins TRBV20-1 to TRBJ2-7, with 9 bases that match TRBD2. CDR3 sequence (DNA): TGCAGTGCTAGAGTTAGCGGGAGTGCGGGCGAGCAGTACTTC. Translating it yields CSARVSGSAGEQYF.